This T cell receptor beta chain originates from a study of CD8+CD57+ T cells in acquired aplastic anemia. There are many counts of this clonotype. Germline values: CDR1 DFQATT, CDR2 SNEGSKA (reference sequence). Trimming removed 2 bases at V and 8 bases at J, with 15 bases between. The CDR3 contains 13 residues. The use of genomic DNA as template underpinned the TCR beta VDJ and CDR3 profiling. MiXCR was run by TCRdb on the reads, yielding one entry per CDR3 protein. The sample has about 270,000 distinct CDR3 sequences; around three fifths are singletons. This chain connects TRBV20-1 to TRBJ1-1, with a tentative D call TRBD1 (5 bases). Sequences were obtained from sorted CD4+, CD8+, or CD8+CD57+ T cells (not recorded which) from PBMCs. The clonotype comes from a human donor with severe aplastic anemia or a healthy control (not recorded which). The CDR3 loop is CSARRRQPSEAFF. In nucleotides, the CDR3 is TGCAGTGCTAGACGACGACAGCCCTCAGAAGCTTTCTTT.